The 26 T cell receptor beta chains below were found in one sample sequenced in a study of immune evolution from preneoplasia to lung adenocarcinoma. Profiled with immunoSEQ multiplex PCR; TCRdb holds only in-frame clones, not every one. Among some 41,000 clones listed, under 80% were seen once. Source material: FFPE invasive lung adenocarcinoma tissue. The receptors stem from a person aged 55-75 years with lung adenocarcinoma.

The V and J genes are TRBV5-4 and TRBJ1-2; perhaps TRBD1 as D (5 bases). Germline CDR1 SGHNT, CDR2 YYREEE (reference sequence). The CDR3 contains 15 residues. The V gene lost 4 bases and the J gene lost 6 bases, with 19 bases spanning the gap. CDR3 nucleotide sequence: TGTGCCAGCAGCCCCCCGGGGGGGGATAAAGATGGCTACACCTTC. This codes for CASSPPGGDKDGYTF.

This chain links TRBV7-3 with TRBJ1-1; 8 bases line up with TRBD1. This CDR3 is 15 amino acids long. J was trimmed by 0 bases and V by 0 bases; bases with no gene match: 0. The germline gives CDR1 SGHTA, CDR2 FQGTGA. The CDR3 nucleotides are TGTGCCAGCAGCTTAACGGGACAGGTGAACACTGAAGCTTTCTTT. As protein: CASSLTGQVNTEAFF.

The rearrangement uses TRBV7-2 and TRBJ2-1; 7 bases align to TRBD2. The V gene's germline CDR1 is SGHTA and CDR2 FQGNSA. V shed 5 bases and J 9 bases; nucleotides not matched to a gene: 4. The CDR3 totals 12 residues. The CDR3 coding sequence is TGTGCCAGCAGCACACTAGCGTTTGAGCAGTTCTTC. It codes for CASSTLAFEQFF.

This chain links TRBV19 with TRBJ2-7, with D unresolved. The CDR3 runs to 14 residues. The V and J ends lost 1 base and 6 bases respectively, with 13 bases between them. Germline CDR1 and CDR2: LNHDA and SQIVND (reference sequence). The CDR3 protein is CASSIGPPPGEQYF. The DNA for the CDR3 is TGTGCCAGTAGTATAGGCCCCCCCCCGGGCGAGCAGTACTTC.

V usage is TRBV15 and J usage is TRBJ1-4; 8 bases are a match to TRBD1. This CDR3 region has 15 residues. Germline trimming cut 1 base from V and 4 bases from J; bases unmatched to any gene: 2. The V gene's germline CDR1 is LNHNV and CDR2 YYDKDF (reference sequence). CDR3 bases: TGTGCCACCAGCAGAGGAACAGGGGGTAATGAAAAACTGTTTTTT. Encoded protein: CATSRGTGGNEKLFF. Complete variable domain (other parts from reference TRBV15 and TRBJ1-4): DAMVIQNPRYQVTQFGKPVTLSCSQTLNHNVMYWYQQKSSQAPKLLFHYYDKDFNNEADTPDNFQSRRPNTSFCFLDIRSPGLGDTAMYLCATSRGTGGNEKLFFGSGTQLSVL.

The rearrangement joins TRBV5-4 to TRBJ2-2; 7 bases are a match to TRBD1. This CDR3 comprises 14 residues. Germline CDR1 SGHNT, CDR2 YYREEE (reference sequence). V lost 5 bases to trimming and J lost 3 bases; unmatched junction nucleotides: 4. The chain's CDR3 is CASRRDSYTGELFF. In DNA, the CDR3 is TGTGCCAGCAGACGGGACAGCTACACCGGGGAGCTGTTTTTT.

This clone was found a few times. The V call is TRBV19, the J call TRBJ2-3, with 9 bases aligning to TRBD1. Losses at the gene ends were 3 bases for V and 3 bases for J; bases not matched to a gene: 4. The CDR3 has 15 amino acids. Germline CDR1 LNHDA, CDR2 SQIVND (reference sequence). The CDR3 DNA follows: TGTGCCAGTAGTATGGGGACAGGGCTTACAGATACGCAGTATTTT. Translating gives CASSMGTGLTDTQYF.

This clone was seen a handful of times. The V gene is TRBV6-5, the J gene TRBJ1-5; D perhaps matches TRBD1 (6 bases). V shed 7 bases and J shed 7 bases, with 17 bases lying between them. Germline CDR1 MNHEY, CDR2 SVGAGI. This CDR3 region has 14 residues. The CDR3 loop is CASTPTLGGQPQHF. The CDR3 DNA reads TGTGCCAGCACTCCGACGTTAGGGGGGCAGCCCCAGCATTTT.

This sequence joins TRBV6-5 and TRBJ1-1, with a tentative D call TRBD1 (5 bases). This CDR3 is 14 amino acids long. CDR1 MNHEY and CDR2 SVGAGI come from the germline V gene. Trimming took 0 bases from V and 5 from J, leaving 10 bases between them. CDR3 coding DNA: TGTGCCAGCAGTTACTCGGGGGGAAGAACTGAAGCTTTCTTT. This gives the protein CASSYSGGRTEAFF.

Concerning this clone: The same CDR3 also results from other DNA sequences found in this sample. The chain combines TRBV5-4 with TRBJ2-3, with 8 bases matching TRBD2. The CDR3 sequence is 16 residues long. Germline CDR1 SGHNT, CDR2 YYREEE (reference sequence). With V trimmed by 4 bases and J by 2 bases, 9 bases remained unmatched. The CDR3 here is CASSLGAGVSTDTQYF. The CDR3 DNA reads TGTGCCAGCAGCCTCGGAGCGGGGGTCTCCACAGATACGCAGTATTTT. The full variable domain, rest sourced from reference TRBV5-4 and TRBJ2-3, is ETGVTQSPTHLIKTRGQQVTLRCSSQSGHNTVSWYQQALGQGPQFIFQYYREEENGRGNFPPRFSGLQFPNYSSELNVNALELDDSALYLCASSLGAGVSTDTQYFGPGTRLTVL.

This chain joins TRBV5-4 and TRBJ2-7; a weak D match, TRBD2 (5 bases). Germline V gene sequence: CDR1 SGHNT, CDR2 YYREEE (reference sequence). The CDR3 sequence is 15 residues long. V was clipped by 0 bases and J by 3 bases, with 13 bases between them. This chain's CDR3 is CASSLGFSGNYEQYF. In DNA form, the CDR3 reads TGTGCCAGCAGCTTGGGATTTTCCGGGAACTACGAGCAGTACTTC.

CDR3 in amino acids: CASNLGQGYEQYF. CDR3 in DNA: TGTGCCAGCAACCTCGGACAGGGGTACGAGCAGTACTTC. V and J are TRBV5-5 and TRBJ2-7; 9 bases align to TRBD1. Trimming took 6 bases from V and 4 from J; bases not matched to a gene: 5. This CDR3 is built from 13 residues. Germline V gene sequence: CDR1 SGHKS, CDR2 YYEKEE (reference sequence).

The CDR3 coding sequence is TGTGCCAGCAGCGCGGCCGGGACTAGTTATGAGCAGTTCTTC. Its translation is CASSAAGTSYEQFF. This chain connects TRBV9 to TRBJ2-1, with 8 bases fitting TRBD2. The germline V gene encodes CDR1 SGDLS and CDR2 YYNGEE. Losses at the gene ends were 3 bases for V and 8 bases for J; bases not matched to a gene: 7. This CDR3 is 14 amino acids long.

The J gene is TRBJ1-4, the V gene TRBV2; a possible D gene is TRBD1 (6 bases). Trimming removed 6 bases from V and 8 bases from J, with 19 bases in between. The CDR3 runs 15 residues. Germline V lookup: CDR1 SNHLY, CDR2 FYNNEI. The CDR3 DNA follows: TGTGCCAGCAGGCTTGGTGGGGGGCTCTTAGAAAAACTGTTTTTT. It yields the protein CASRLGGGLLEKLFF.

This chain joins TRBV6-5 and TRBJ1-4; possibly TRBD1 for D (5 bases). Trimming removed 9 bases at V and 3 bases at J, with 11 bases between. The CDR3 covers 13 residues. The V gene's germline CDR1 is MNHEY and CDR2 SVGAGI. CDR3 DNA: TGTGCCAGTTCGCGGGGCCCTAATGAAAAACTGTTTTTT. It encodes CASSRGPNEKLFF.

On this clone itself: At one boundary the junction diverges from the germline segment, which might be a read error. The V and J genes are TRBV6-5 and TRBJ2-7; 8 nucleotides match TRBD1. The CDR3 extends over 12 amino acids. Per germline, CDR1 MNHEY and CDR2 SVGAGI. The CDR3 region is CASSYFGQGGCF. CDR3 coding DNA: TGTGCCAGCAGTTACTTTGGACAGGGAGGTTGCTTC.

The chain employs TRBV28 and TRBJ2-5, with D possibly being TRBD2 (6 bases). The CDR3 has 17 amino acids. Germline-derived CDR1 and CDR2 are MDHEN and SYDVKM. Trimming shortened V by 6 bases and J by 2 bases, and 22 bases separated the two germline ends. This CDR3 is CASSLGRGAQPQETQYF. CDR3 in DNA: TGTGCCAGCAGCCTCGGGCGCGGGGCCCAACCTCAAGAGACCCAGTACTTC.

This chain links TRBV11-2 with TRBJ2-1, with D possibly TRBD2 on 5 matching bases. V shed 3 bases and J shed 8 bases, with 17 bases lying between them. Germline-derived CDR1 and CDR2 are SGHAT and FQNNGV. This CDR3 is 15 amino acids long. CDR3 residues: CASSFEIGGVDEQFF. The DNA for the CDR3 is TGTGCCAGCAGCTTTGAGATTGGAGGTGTCGATGAGCAGTTCTTC.

In the case of this clone: Distinct nucleotide sequences in the sample also encode this CDR3. J is TRBJ2-5 and V is TRBV9; no definite D call. Trimming took 1 base from V and 0 from J, leaving 10 bases between them. CDR1 is SGDLS, CDR2 YYNGEE, per germline. CDR3 length: 15 amino acids. CDR3 DNA: TGTGCCAGCAGCGTATCCCACGATTACCAAGAGACCCAGTACTTC. The encoded protein is CASSVSHDYQETQYF.

This clone was seen only once. The V gene is TRBV28, the J gene TRBJ2-5; 14 bases align to TRBD2. Germline V CDR1 and CDR2: MDHEN, SYDVKM. This CDR3 is built from 13 residues. The V segment lost 3 bases and the J segment 14 bases; nucleotides outside the gene matches: 5. For the CDR3, the DNA is TGTGCCAGCAGTTTGACTAGCGGGAGGGCCGCTTACTTC. Amino acid sequence: CASSLTSGRAAYF. The whole variable domain, filled in from reference TRBV28 and TRBJ2-5, reads DVKVTQSSRYLVKRTGEKVFLECVQDMDHENMFWYRQDPGLGLRLIYFSYDVKMKEKGDIPEGYSVSREKKERFSLILESASTNQTSMYLCASSLTSGRAAYFGPGTRLLVL.

This rearrangement joins TRBV7-9 to TRBJ1-5, with 7 bases aligning to TRBD1. Germline lookup yields CDR1 SEHNR and CDR2 FQNEAQ (reference sequence). V gave up 9 bases and J gave up 7 bases; unmatched junction bases: 6. The CDR3 runs to 12 residues. CDR3: CASSDRDQPQHF. CDR3 DNA sequence: TGTGCCAGTTCTGACAGGGACCAGCCCCAGCATTTT.

The V call is TRBV7-2, the J call TRBJ2-7, with 7 positions matching TRBD2. Germline V gene sequence: CDR1 SGHTA, CDR2 FQGNSA. The CDR3 contains 16 residues. V lost 1 base and J lost 0; bases outside the gene matches: 6. CDR3 protein: CASSLGGGRSSYEQYF. The CDR3 DNA reads TGTGCCAGCAGCTTAGGGGGGGGTCGATCCTCCTACGAGCAGTACTTC.

This chain connects TRBV5-1 to TRBJ2-7; D possibly corresponds to TRBD1 (6 bases). The V gene lost 6 bases and the J gene lost 1 base, with 14 bases spanning the gap. This CDR3 is built from 14 residues. The germline CDR1 and CDR2 sequences are SGHRS and YFSETQ. Here the CDR3 reads CASTPLTGSYEQYF. CDR3 coding DNA: TGCGCCAGCACCCCACTCACAGGGTCCTACGAGCAGTACTTC.

The V gene is TRBV11-2, the J gene TRBJ2-5; D remains ambiguous. There are 14 residues in the CDR3. With 2 bases removed from V and 0 bases from J, the gap between germline ends came to 7 bases. In germline, CDR1 is SGHAT, CDR2 FQNNGV. The CDR3 reads CASSLFWNQETQYF. In nucleotides, the CDR3 is TGTGCCAGCAGCTTATTCTGGAACCAAGAGACCCAGTACTTC.

The rearrangement uses TRBV5-1 and TRBJ2-5; D perhaps matches TRBD2 (5 bases). V lost 0 bases and J 7 bases, leaving 10 bases between the germline ends. This CDR3 has 13 residues. Germline values: CDR1 SGHRS, CDR2 YFSETQ. In DNA form, the CDR3 reads TGCGCCAGCAGCTTGGGGTCGGGAAGGACCCAGTACTTC. Translating gives CASSLGSGRTQYF. Using reference TRBV5-1 and TRBJ2-5 for the parts outside the CDR3, the full variable domain is KAGVTQTPRYLIKTRGQQVTLSCSPISGHRSVSWYQQTPGQGLQFLFEYFSETQRNKGNFPGRFSGRQFSNSRSEMNVSTLELGDSALYLCASSLGSGRTQYFGPGTRLLVL.

V and J are TRBV5-1 and TRBJ2-7, with 7 bases identical to TRBD1. Germline CDR1 and CDR2: SGHRS and YFSETQ. The CDR3 has 15 amino acids. Unmatched junction bases numbered 9, after V lost 0 bases and J lost 6 bases. This chain's CDR3 is CASSLEARGLLEQYF. As DNA, the CDR3 is TGCGCCAGCAGCTTGGAGGCCAGGGGGTTGCTCGAGCAGTACTTC.